This T cell receptor (beta chain) was documented in a study of prognosis after radiotherapy for stage I lung cancer (dated by TCRdb to 2020 to 2023). Regarding the complete study: Between April 2018 and early 2019, 20 or so stage I NSCLC patients were enrolled in Nanjing, China. Oligometastatic NSCLC after surgical resection of the primary tumor was present in roughly five patients, while newly diagnosed primary stage I lung tumors were present in 14 to 15. All patients were regarded as medically inoperable, because of comorbidities in approximately twelve patients and refusal of surgery in six or seven patients. The cohort included approximately 13 men and five or six women, with a median age of approximately 75 years and a range of about 53 to 84 years. Tumor histology was squamous cell carcinoma in about 7 patients and adenocarcinoma in some 12. Image-guided IMRT or VMAT was used to deliver SBRT in 3 to 5 fractions at a biologically effective dose of at least 100 Gy. Concurrent therapy was not administered to any patient alongside SBRT. After SBRT, distant metastases developed in about 20% of the 19 patients at a median of 7 months, while the remaining 15 patients had no significant progression. This study profiled peripheral blood TCR beta repertoires from stage I NSCLC patients before and after stereotactic body radiotherapy and linked the repertoires to distant failure. The study took one blood sample before SBRT and one after SBRT from each of approximately 20 patients and sequenced all 38 samples. The paper's findings and limits, for the study overall: Post-SBRT Shannon entropy and its change from baseline were lower in patients who developed distant metastases; baseline Shannon entropy was not associated with metastases. A decrease in unique TCR clone counts was observed after SBRT (median roughly 10,000 before versus roughly 6,900 after; Wilcoxon paired P=0.011). Whether the expanded TCR clones were tumor-specific was not determined. Differences in TRBV and TRBJ usage frequencies by metastasis status were reportedly observed in two V genes at baseline and in roughly 10 V and two J genes after SBRT. The study was limited by the small cohort and short follow-up, and independent validation of the study findings is required. No adjustment for multiple comparisons was applied to any of the reported P values.

Points on this clonotype: Its antigen target is currently unknown. A read error is possible here, since a much larger clone lies one base away.

Two rounds of multiplex PCR on genomic DNA were used to amplify the TCR beta CDR3 region. In the first round of PCR, primers specific to each TRBV and TRBJ gene were used, and the primer sequences are filed in Chinese patent CN105087789A. The second PCR round used universal primers. The Roche High Pure PCR Template Preparation Kit was used to extract genomic DNA from the frozen PBMCs. Paired-end sequencing with 151 bp reads was performed on the libraries using an Illumina HiSeq 3000. The paper's processing steps were these. Raw reads lacking the multiplex PCR primer sequences were removed with CutAdapt. High-quality paired reads were merged into contigs with PEAR. TRB V, D and J gene segments were assigned to each contig with MiXCR by alignment to reference sequences. To remove sequencing errors, CDR3 sequences were clustered according to base quality and sequence similarity. Shannon entropy normalized by the natural log of productive TCR sequence number was used as the measure of diversity. To get clonality, Shannon entropy was divided by the natural log of the number of unique clonotypes, and that result was subtracted from one. Using the Youden index from ROC curves, the researchers picked the repertoire-metric cut-offs for progression-free survival, and all analyses were carried out in R 3.5.3. Using fastp trimming at Q25 and MiXCR clonotype assembly, TCRdb reanalyzed the public sequencing data and kept in-frame beta chains. A single entry per CDR3 protein holds the most common genes and DNA from its merged rows. The V and J calls reflect TCRdb's pipeline rather than the authors' work. The table for this sample lists tens of thousands of distinct CDR3 sequences; roughly 47% of them were counted only once. The ten largest clones capture roughly 32% of the sample.

No patient had a history of other malignancies or prior chemotherapy or radiotherapy, and all had node-negative disease on CT and PET/CT. Around 6 milliliters of peripheral venous blood were drawn into EDTA tubes at each of two time points. PBMCs were isolated by Ficoll-Paque Plus density-gradient centrifugation. Samples were stored at -80°C immediately after collection until analysis. The sequenced sample was PBMCs, obtained before or after stereotactic body radiation therapy (not recorded which). The receptor was derived from a donor aged 50 or older with non-small cell lung cancer.

CDR3 reads: CASIYSGGSTDTQYF. Read as DNA, the sequence is TGTGCCAGCATCTACTCGGGAGGAAGCACAGATACGCAGTATTTT. The chain employs TRBV6-2 or TRBV6-3 and TRBJ2-3; TRBD2 lines up with 7 middle nucleotides. CDR1 and CDR2 (MNHEY, SVGEGT) derive from the germline V gene. Trimming removed 7 bases from V and 0 bases from J; the gene matches leave 7 bases unexplained. From cysteine to phenylalanine, the CDR3 is 15 amino acids long. Just the 45-base CDR3 DNA is kept, in frame starting at base 1.